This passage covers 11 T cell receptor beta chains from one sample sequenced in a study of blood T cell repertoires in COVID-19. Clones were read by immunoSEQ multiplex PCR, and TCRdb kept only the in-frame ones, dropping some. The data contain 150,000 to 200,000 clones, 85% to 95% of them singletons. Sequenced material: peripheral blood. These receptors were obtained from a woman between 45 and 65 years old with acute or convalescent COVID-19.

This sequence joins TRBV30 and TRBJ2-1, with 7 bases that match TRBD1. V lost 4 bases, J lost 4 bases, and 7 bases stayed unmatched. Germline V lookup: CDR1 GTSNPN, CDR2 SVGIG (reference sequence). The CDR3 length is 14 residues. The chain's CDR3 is CAWTVGDSYNEQFF. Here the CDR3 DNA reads TGTGCCTGGACGGTGGGGGACAGTTACAATGAGCAGTTCTTC.

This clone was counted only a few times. CDR3 DNA: TGTGCCAGCAGCCCACTTATTGGGCCCCAGCATTTT. Its protein product is CASSPLIGPQHF. V is TRBV7-9 and J is TRBJ1-5, with unresolved D. CDR3 length equals 12 residues. V lost 5 bases and J 9 bases, leaving 11 bases between the germline ends. Germline assignment: CDR1 SEHNR and CDR2 FQNEAQ (reference sequence).

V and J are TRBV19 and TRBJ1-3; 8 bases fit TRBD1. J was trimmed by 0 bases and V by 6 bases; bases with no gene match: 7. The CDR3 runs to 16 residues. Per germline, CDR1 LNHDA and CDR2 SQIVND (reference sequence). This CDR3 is CASSRTGLNSGNTIYF. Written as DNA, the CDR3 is TGTGCCAGTAGCCGGACAGGGCTAAACTCTGGAAACACCATATATTTT.

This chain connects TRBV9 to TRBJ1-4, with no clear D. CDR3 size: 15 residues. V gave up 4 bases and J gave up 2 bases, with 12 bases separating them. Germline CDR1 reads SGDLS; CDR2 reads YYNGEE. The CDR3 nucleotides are TGTGCCAGCAGCCCCGGTACTGAGACTAATGAAAAACTGTTTTTT. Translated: CASSPGTETNEKLFF.

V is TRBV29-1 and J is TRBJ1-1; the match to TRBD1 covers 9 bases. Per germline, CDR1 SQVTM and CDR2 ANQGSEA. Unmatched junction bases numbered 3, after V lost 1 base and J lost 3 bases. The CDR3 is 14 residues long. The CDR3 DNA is TGCAGCGTTGAAGGAGACAGGGGGGACACTGAAGCTTTCTTT. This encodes CSVEGDRGDTEAFF.

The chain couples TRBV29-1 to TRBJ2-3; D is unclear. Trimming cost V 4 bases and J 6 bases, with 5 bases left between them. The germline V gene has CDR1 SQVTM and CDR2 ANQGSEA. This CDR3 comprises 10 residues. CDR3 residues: CSVAVDTQYF. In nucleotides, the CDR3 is TGCAGCGTTGCGGTGGATACGCAGTATTTT.

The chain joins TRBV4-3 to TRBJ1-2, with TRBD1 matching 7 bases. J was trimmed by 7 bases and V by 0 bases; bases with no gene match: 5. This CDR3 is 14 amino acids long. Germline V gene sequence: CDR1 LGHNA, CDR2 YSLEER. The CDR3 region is CASSQDWSGGGYTF. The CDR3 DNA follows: TGCGCCAGCAGCCAAGATTGGTCAGGGGGTGGCTACACCTTC.

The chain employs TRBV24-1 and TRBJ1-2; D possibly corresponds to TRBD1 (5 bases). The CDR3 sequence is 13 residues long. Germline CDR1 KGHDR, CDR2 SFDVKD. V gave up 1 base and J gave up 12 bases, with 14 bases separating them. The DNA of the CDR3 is TGTGCCACCAGTGATTTTAACGGGGGACTCCACACCTTC. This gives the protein CATSDFNGGLHTF.

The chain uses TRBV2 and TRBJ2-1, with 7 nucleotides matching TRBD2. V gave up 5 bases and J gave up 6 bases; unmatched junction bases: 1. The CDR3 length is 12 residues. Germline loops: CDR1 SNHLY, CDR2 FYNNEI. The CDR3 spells CASSWGGNEQFF. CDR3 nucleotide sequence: TGTGCCAGCAGTTGGGGGGGCAATGAGCAGTTCTTC.

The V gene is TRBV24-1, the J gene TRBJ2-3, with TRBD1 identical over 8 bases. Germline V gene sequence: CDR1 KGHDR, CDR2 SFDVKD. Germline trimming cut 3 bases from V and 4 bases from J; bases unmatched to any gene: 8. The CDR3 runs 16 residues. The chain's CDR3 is CATSDPRTGFADTQYF. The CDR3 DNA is TGTGCCACCAGTGATCCAAGGACAGGGTTCGCAGATACGCAGTATTTT.

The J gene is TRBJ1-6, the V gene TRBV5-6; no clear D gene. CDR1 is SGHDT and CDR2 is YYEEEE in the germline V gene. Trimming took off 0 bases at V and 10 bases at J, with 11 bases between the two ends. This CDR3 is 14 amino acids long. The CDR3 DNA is TGTGCCAGCAGCTTGGGGACTTCGGGCTCACCCCTCCACTTT. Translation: CASSLGTSGSPLHF.